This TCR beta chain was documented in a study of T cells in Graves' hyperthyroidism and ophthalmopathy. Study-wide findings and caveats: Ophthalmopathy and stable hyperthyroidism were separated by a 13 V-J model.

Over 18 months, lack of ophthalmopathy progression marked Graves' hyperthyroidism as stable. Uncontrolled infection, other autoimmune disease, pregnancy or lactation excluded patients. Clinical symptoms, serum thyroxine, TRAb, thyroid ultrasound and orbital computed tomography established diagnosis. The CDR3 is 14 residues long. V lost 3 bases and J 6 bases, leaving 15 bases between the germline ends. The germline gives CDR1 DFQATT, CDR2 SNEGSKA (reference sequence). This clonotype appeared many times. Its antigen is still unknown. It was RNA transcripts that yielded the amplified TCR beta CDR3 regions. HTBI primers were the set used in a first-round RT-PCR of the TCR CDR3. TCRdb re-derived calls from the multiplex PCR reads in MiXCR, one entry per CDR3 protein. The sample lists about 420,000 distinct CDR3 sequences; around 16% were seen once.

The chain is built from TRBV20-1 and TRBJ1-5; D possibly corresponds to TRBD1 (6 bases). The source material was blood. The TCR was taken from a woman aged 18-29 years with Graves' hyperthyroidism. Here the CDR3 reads CSARGHPDGQPQHF. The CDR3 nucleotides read TGCAGTGCTAGGGGACACCCGGACGGTCAGCCCCAGCATTTT.